The entry below gives a single T cell receptor beta chain sequence along with its context. Its antigen is currently unknown. The data were taken from a study of T-cell memory formation after mild COVID-19. Study conclusions and caveats: CD8+ contracting clones occupied EMRA, while CD4+ ones occupied mainly CM and EM.

TCRdb fed the 5' RACE reads into MiXCR, producing one record per CDR3 protein. Of fewer than 650,000 distinct CDR3 sequences in the sample, approximately 15% were seen once. The origin of this receptor is an adult woman who had mild COVID-19 (a few samples of this study predate the infection). Cell type and time point are not known. Sequencing was carried out using PBMCs or a T cell subset sorted from them (not recorded which).

CDR3 bases: TGTGCCAGCATCGGGGAGACTAATGAAAAACTGTTTTTT. It yields the protein CASIGETNEKLFF. The V call is TRBV12-3 or TRBV12-4, the J call TRBJ1-4; D is unresolved. The CDR3 extends over 13 amino acids. Trimming cost V 7 bases and J 2 bases, with 8 bases left between them.